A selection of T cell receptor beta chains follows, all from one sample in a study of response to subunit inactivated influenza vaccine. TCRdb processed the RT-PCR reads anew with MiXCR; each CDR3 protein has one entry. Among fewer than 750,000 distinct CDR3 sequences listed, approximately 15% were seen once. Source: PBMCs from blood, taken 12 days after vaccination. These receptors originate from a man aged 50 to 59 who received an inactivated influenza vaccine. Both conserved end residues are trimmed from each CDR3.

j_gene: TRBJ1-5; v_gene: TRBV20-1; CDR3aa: SAPLPGGSNQPQH
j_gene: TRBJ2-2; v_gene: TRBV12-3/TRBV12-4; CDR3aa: ASTVGDFTGELF
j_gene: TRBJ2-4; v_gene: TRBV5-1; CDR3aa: APSSSRGGIQY
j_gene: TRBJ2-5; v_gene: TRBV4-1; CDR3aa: ASSPRLALQETQY
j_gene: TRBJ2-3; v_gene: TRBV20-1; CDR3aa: SARKTSGTDTQY
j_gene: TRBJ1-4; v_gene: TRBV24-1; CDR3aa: ATSHGQAQGVNEKLF
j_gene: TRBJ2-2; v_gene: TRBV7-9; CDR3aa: ASSLLQGTGEPF
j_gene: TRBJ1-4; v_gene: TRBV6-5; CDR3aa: ASSRNEKLF
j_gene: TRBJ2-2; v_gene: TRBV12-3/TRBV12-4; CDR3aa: ASSLRGGRAGELF
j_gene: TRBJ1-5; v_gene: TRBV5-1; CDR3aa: ASSPRGESNQPQH
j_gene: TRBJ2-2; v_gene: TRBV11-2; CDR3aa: ASSLQTDNGELF
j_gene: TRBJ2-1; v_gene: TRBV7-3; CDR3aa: ASSLASGGMQF
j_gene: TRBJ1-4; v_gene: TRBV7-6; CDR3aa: ASSLFDRATNEKLF
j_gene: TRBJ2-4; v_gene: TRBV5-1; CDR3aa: ASSLDTGLAKNIQY
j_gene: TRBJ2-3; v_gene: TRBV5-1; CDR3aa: ASGPGHSTDTQY
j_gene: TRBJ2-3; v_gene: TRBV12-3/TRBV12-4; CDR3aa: ASSLVRGAQY
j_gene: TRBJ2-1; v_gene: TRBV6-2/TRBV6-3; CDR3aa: ASSYSVGKPYNEQF
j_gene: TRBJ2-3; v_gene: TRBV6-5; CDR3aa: ASSYLRVPDTQY
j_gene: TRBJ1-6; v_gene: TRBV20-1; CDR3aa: SAVGQGGNSPLH
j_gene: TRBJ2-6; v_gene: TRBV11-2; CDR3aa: ASSAQSGGVGANVLT
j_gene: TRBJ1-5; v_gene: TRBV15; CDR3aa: ATSYLDFDREGNQPQH
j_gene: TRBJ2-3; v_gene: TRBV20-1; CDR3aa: SAEGLAEPTDTQY
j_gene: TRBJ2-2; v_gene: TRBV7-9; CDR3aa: ASSTAGLGSTGELF
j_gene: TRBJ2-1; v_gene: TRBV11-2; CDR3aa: ASSLVWSSGSSYNEQF
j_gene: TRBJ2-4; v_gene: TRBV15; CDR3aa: ATSKYRERGNIQY
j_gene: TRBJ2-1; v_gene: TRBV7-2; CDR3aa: ASSFVAENNEQF
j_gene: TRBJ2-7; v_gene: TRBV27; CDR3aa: ASRISHRREQY
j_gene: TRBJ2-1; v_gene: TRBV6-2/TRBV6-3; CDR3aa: ATSPGYNEQF
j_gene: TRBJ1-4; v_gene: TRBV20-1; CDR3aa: SARDGQGLREKLF
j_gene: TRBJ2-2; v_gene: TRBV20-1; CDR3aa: SAAGLRNTGELF
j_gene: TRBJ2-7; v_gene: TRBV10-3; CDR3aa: AISAVKGGSAEQY
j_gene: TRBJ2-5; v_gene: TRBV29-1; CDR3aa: SVEAGPGTQY
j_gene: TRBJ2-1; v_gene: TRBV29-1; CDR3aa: SVKRTSGSPNEQF
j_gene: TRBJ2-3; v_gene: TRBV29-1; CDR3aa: SVEQGLITDTQY
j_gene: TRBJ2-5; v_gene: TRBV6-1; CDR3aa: ASSESGIQETQY
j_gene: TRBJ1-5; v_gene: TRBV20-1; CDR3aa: SAPLGHNQPQH
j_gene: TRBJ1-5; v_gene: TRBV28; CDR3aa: ASSFPPTDYSNQPQH